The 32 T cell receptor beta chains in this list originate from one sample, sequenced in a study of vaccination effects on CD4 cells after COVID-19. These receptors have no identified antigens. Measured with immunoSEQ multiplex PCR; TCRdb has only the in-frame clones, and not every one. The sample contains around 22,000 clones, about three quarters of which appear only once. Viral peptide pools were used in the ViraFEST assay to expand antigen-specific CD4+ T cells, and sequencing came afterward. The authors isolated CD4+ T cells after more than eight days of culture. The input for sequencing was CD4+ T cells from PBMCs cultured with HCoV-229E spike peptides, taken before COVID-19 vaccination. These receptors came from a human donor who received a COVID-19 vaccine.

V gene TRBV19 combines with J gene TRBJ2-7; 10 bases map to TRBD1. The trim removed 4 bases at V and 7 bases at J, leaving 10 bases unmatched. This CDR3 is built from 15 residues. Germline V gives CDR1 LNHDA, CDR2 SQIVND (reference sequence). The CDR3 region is CASSTPGTGALEQYF. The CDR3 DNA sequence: TGTGCCAGTAGTACACCCGGGACAGGGGCGTTGGAGCAGTACTTC.

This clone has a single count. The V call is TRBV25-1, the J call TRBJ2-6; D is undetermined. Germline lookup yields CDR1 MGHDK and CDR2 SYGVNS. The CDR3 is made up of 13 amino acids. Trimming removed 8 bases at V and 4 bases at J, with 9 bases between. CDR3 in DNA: TGTGCCAGCGGTAACACCGGGGCCAACGTCCTGACTTTC. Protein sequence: CASGNTGANVLTF.

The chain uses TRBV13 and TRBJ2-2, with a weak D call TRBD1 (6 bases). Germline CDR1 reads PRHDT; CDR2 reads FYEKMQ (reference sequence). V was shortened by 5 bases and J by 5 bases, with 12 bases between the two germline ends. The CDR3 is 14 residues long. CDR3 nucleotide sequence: TGTGCCAGCAGCCGGAAACAGGGAACCGGGGAGCTGTTTTTT. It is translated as CASSRKQGTGELFF.

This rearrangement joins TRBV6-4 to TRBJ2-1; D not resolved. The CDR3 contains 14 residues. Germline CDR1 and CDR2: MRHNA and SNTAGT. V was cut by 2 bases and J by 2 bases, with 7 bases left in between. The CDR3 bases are TGTGCCAGCAGTGACCCGCCAACCTACAATGAGCAGTTCTTC. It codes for CASSDPPTYNEQFF.

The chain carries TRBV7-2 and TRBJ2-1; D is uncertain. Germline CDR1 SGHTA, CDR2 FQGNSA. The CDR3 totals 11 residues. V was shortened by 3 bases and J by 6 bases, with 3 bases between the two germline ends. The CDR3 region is CASSFGNEQFF. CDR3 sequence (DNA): TGTGCCAGCAGCTTTGGCAATGAGCAGTTCTTC.

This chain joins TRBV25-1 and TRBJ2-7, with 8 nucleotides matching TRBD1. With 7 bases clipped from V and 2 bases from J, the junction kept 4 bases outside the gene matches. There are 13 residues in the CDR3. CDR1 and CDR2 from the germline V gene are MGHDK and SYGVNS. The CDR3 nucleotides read TGTGCCAGCAAACAGGGGGTCGCCTACGAGCAGTACTTC. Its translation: CASKQGVAYEQYF.

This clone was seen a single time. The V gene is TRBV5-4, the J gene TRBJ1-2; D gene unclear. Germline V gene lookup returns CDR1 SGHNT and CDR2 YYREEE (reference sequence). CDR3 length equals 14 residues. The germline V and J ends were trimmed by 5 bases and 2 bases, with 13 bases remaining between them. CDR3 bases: TGTGCCAGCAGATGGTATGGGTCCAACTATGGCTACACCTTC. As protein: CASRWYGSNYGYTF.

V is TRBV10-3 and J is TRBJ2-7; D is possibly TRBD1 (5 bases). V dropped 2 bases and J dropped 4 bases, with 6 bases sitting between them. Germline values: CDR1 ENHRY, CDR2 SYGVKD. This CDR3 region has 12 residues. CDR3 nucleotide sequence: TGTGCCATCAGTGAGAAGGGGTACGAGCAGTACTTC. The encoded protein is CAISEKGYEQYF.

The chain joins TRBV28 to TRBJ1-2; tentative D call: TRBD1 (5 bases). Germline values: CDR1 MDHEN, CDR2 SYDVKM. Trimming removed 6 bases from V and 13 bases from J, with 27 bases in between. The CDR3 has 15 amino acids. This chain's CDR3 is CASRLGGLARPGGTF. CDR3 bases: TGTGCCAGCAGGCTGGGGGGACTGGCACGCCCGGGGGGCACCTTC.

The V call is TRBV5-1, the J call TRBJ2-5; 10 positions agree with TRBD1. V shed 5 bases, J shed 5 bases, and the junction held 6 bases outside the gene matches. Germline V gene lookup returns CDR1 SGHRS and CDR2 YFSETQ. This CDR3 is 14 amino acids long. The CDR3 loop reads CASRGTGVWETQYF. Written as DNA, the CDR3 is TGCGCCAGCAGAGGGACAGGGGTGTGGGAGACCCAGTACTTC.

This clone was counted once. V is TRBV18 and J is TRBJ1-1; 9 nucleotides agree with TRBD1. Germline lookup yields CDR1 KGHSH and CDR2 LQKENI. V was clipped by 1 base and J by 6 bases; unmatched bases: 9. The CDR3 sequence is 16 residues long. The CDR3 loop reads CASSPQQGQGGPEAFF. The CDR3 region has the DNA TGTGCCAGCTCACCACAGCAGGGACAGGGCGGCCCTGAAGCTTTCTTT.

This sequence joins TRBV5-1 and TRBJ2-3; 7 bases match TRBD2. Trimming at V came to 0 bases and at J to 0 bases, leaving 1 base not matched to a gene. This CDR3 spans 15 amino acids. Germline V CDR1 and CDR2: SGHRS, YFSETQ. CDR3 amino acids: CASSLAGGSTDTQYF. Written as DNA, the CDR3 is TGCGCCAGCAGCTTGGCGGGGGGTAGCACAGATACGCAGTATTTT.

CDR3: CASSDSRDRTF. The CDR3 DNA reads TGTGCCAGCAGCGACTCCCGGGACAGGACCTTC. This chain uses TRBV6-6 with TRBJ1-2; 8 bases agree with TRBD1. This CDR3 region has 11 residues. V was pared by 6 bases and J by 14 bases, with 8 bases of the junction left unmatched. Germline V gene data show CDR1 as MNHNY and CDR2 as SVGAGI (reference sequence).

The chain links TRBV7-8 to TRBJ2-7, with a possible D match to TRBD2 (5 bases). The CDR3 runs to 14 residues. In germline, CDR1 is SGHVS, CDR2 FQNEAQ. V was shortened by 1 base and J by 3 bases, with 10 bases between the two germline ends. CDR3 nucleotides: TGTGCCAGCAGCTTAGAGGGCGGGCACTACGAGCAGTACTTC. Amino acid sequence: CASSLEGGHYEQYF.

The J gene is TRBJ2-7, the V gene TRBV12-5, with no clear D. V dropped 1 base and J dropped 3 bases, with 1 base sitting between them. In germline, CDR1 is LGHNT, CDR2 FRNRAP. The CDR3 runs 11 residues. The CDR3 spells CASGLGYEQYF. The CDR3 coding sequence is TGTGCTAGTGGTTTGGGCTACGAGCAGTACTTC.

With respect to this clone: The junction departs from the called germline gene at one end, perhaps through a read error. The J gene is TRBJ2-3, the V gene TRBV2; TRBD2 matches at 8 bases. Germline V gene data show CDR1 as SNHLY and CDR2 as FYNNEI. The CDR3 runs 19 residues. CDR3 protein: CASREAGAWITSSTDTQYF. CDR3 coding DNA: TGTGCCAGCAGAGAAGCGGGAGCCTGGATCACTTCTAGCACAGATACGCAGTATTTT. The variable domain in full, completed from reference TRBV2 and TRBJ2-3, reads EPEVTQTPSHQVTQMGQEVILRCVPISNHLYFYWYRQILGQKVEFLVSFYNNEISEKSEIFDDQFSVERPDGSNFTLKIRSTKLEDSAMYFCASREAGAWITSSTDTQYFGPGTRLTVL.

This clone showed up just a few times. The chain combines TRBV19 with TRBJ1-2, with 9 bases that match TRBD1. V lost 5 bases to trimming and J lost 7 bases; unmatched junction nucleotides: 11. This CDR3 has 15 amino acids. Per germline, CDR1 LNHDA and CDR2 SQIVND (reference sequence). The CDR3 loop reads CASSLSRGQGFGYTF. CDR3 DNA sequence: TGTGCCAGTAGTCTTTCCCGGGGACAGGGCTTTGGCTACACCTTC.

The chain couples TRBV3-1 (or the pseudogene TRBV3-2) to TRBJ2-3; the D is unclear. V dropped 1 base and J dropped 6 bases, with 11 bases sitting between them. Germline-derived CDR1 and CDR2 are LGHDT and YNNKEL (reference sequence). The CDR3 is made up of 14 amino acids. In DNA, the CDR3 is TGTGCCAGCAGCCAAGGGTCCCGCTGGGATACGCAGTATTTT. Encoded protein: CASSQGSRWDTQYF.

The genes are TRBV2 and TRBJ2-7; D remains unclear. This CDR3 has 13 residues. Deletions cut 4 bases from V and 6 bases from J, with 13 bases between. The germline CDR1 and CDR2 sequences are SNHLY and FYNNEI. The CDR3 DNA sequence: TGTGCCAGCAGTGGGAAGGGTAAGAGCGAGCAGTACTTC. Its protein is CASSGKGKSEQYF.

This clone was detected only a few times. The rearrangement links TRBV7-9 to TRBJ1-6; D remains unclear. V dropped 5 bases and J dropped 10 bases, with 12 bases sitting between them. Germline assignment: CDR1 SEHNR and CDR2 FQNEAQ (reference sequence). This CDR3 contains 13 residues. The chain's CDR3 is CASSPDGNSPLHF. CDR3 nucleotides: TGTGCCAGCAGCCCGGACGGGAACTCACCCCTCCACTTT.

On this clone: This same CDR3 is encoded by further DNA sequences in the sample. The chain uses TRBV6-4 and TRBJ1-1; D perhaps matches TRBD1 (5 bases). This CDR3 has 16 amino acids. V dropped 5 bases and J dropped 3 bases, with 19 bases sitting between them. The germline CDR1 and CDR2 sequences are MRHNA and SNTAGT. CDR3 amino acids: CASSPESFRGDTEAFF. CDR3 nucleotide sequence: TGTGCCAGCAGTCCAGAGTCATTCAGAGGGGACACTGAAGCTTTCTTT.

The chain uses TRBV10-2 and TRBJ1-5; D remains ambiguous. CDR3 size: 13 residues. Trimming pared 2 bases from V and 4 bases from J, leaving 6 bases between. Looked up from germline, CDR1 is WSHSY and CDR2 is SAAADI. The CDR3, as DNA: TGCGCCAGCAGTGAGGTCGGGAATCAGCCCCAGCATTTT. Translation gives CASSEVGNQPQHF.

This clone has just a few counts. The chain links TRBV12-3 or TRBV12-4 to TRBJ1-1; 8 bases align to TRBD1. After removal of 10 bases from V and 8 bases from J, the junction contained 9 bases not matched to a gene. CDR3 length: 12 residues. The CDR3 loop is CAISPNRGEAFF. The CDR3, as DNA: TGTGCCATCAGCCCCAACAGGGGGGAAGCTTTCTTT.

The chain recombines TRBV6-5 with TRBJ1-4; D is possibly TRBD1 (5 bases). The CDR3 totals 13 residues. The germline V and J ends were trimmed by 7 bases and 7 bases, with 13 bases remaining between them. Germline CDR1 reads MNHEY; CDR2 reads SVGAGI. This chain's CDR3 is CASTPTAGEKLFF. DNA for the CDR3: TGTGCCAGCACCCCGACAGCCGGTGAAAAACTGTTTTTT.

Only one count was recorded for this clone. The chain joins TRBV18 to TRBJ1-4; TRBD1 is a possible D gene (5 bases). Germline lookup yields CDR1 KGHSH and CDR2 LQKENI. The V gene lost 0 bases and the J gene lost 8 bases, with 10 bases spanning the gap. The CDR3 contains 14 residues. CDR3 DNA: TGTGCCAGCTCACCACCAGGGGCTGGGGAAAAACTGTTTTTT. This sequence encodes CASSPPGAGEKLFF. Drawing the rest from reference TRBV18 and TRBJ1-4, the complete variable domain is NAGVMQNPRHLVRRRGQEARLRCSPMKGHSHVYWYRQLPEEGLKFMVYLQKENIIDESGMPKERFSAEFPKEGPSILRIQQVVRGDSAAYFCASSPPGAGEKLFFGSGTQLSVL.

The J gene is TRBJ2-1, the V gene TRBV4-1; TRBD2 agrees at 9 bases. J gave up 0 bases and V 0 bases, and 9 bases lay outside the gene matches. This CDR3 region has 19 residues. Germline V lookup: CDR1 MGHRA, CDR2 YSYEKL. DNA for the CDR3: TGCGCCAGCAGCCAAGACGCCCTAGCGGGGAGGAGCTCCTACAATGAGCAGTTCTTC. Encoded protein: CASSQDALAGRSSYNEQFF.

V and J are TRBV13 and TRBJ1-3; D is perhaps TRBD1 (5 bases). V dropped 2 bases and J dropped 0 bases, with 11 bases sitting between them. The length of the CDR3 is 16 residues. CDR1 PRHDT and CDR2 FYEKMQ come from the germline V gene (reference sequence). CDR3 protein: CASSLSRVLSGNTIYF. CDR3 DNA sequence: TGTGCCAGCAGCTTAAGCAGGGTACTCTCTGGAAACACCATATATTTT.

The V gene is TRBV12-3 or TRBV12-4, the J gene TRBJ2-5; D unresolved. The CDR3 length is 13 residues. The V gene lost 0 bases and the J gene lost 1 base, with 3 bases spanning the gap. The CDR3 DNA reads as TGTGCCAGCAGTTTAGCCAGCCAAGAGACCCAGTACTTC. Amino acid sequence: CASSLASQETQYF.

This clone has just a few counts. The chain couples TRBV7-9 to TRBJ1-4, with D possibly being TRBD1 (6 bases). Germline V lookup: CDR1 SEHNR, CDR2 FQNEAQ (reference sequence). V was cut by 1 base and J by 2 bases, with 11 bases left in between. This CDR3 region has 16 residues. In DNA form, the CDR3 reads TGTGCCAGCAGCTTAGGTCTGGGACATACTAATGAAAAACTGTTTTTT. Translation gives CASSLGLGHTNEKLFF.

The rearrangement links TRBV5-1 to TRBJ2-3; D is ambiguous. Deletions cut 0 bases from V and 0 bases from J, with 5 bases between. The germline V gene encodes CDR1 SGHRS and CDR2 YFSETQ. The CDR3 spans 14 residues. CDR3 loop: CASSLGMSTDTQYF. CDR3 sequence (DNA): TGCGCCAGCAGCTTGGGGATGAGCACAGATACGCAGTATTTT.

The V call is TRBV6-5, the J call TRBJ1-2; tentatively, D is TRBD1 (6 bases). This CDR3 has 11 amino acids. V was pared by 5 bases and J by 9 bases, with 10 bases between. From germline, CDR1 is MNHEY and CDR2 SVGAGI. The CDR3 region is CASSPGASYTF. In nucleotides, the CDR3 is TGTGCCAGCAGTCCGGGGGCCAGCTACACCTTC.

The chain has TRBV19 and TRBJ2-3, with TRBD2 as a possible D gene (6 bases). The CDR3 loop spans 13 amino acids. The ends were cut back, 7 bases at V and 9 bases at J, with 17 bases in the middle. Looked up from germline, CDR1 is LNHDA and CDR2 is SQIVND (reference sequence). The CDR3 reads CASKERGTGTQYF. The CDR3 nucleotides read TGTGCCAGTAAGGAACGGGGGACGGGCACGCAGTATTTT.